This T cell receptor beta chain was identified in a study of PD-1 blockade in classical Hodgkin lymphoma. Profiling relied on immunoSEQ multiplex PCR, and the TCRdb table lists in-frame clones only, not all of them. The table has approximately 100,000 clones, roughly 92% seen once. CDR1 is SGDLS and CDR2 is YYNGEE in the germline V gene. This CDR3 comprises 15 residues. V shed 0 bases and J shed 5 bases, with 12 bases lying between them. About this clone itself: Antigen unknown.

Relapses following autologous stem cell transplantation were seen in all patients, with brentuximab vedotin exposure varying. Complete response, partial response or progressive disease were the best responses. Study conclusions and caveats: CD4+ TCR diversity rose significantly by C4D1, and CD8+ TCR diversity did not. After ASCT, patients who started nivolumab under 1 year later were excluded. Newly diagnosed patients were reported to exhibit reduced baseline TCR diversity relative to healthy donors.

The gene calls are TRBV9 and TRBJ2-1, with D tentatively TRBD1 (6 bases). This TCR derives from a human donor with classical Hodgkin lymphoma. Sequencing used peripheral blood mononuclear cells (PBMCs), obtained at baseline. This CDR3 is CASSVAAGDDNEQFF. CDR3 DNA sequence: TGTGCCAGCAGCGTAGCAGCAGGGGATGACAATGAGCAGTTCTTC.